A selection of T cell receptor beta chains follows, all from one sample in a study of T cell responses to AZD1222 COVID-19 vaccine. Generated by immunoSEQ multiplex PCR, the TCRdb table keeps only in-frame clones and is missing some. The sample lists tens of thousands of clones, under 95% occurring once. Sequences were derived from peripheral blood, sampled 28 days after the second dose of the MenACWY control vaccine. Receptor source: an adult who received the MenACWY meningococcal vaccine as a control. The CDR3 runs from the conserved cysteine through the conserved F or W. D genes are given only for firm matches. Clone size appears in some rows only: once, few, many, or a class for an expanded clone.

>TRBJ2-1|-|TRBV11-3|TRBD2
CASSLGLAGQAGEQFF
TGTGCCAGCAGCCTAGGACTAGCGGGCCAGGCGGGTGAGCAGTTCTTC
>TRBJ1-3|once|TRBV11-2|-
CASSLDGSSGNTIYF
TGTGCCAGCAGCTTAGATGGGAGTTCTGGAAACACCATATATTTT
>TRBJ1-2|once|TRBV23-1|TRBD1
CASSHPCTGGCYGYTF
TGCGCCAGCAGTCACCCCTGTACAGGGGGCTGTTATGGCTACACCTTC
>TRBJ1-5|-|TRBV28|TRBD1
CASTGGGNQPQHF
TGTGCCAGCACAGGGGGCGGCAATCAGCCCCAGCATTTT
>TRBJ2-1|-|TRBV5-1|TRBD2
CASSPMSGRNEQFF
TGCGCCAGCAGCCCAATGAGCGGGAGGAATGAGCAGTTCTTC
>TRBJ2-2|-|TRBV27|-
CASSLFWDMGVGELFF
TGTGCCAGCAGTTTATTTTGGGACATGGGTGTCGGGGAGCTGTTTTTT
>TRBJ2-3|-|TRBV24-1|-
CATMRPGDTDTQYF
TGTGCCACCATGCGACCTGGAGACACAGATACGCAGTATTTT
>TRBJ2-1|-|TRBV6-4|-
CASSTSLSGDNEQFF
TGTGCCAGCAGTACCAGTTTGTCTGGGGACAATGAGCAGTTCTTC
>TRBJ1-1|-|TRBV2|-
CASSEAPAKNTEAFF
TGTGCCAGCAGTGAAGCCCCTGCTAAGAACACTGAAGCTTTCTTT
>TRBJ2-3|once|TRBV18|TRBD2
CASSPFGVAGPVGTDTQYF
TGTGCCAGCTCCCCCTTTGGGGTAGCGGGGCCGGTGGGCACAGATACGCAGTATTTT
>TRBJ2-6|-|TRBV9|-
CASSVASGVSAGANVLTF
TGTGCCAGCAGCGTAGCTTCAGGGGTGTCGGCTGGGGCCAACGTCCTGACTTTC
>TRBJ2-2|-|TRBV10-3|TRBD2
CAIRSHAGVPGELFF
TGTGCCATCAGGTCCCACGCGGGAGTGCCCGGGGAGCTGTTTTTT
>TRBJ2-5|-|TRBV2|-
CASSEAIWSRRETQYF
TGTGCCAGCAGTGAAGCGATATGGAGCAGGCGGGAGACCCAGTACTTC
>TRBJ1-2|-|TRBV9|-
CASSAGQAVGRGLLNGYTF
TGTGCCAGCAGCGCCGGCCAGGCGGTTGGCAGGGGTTTACTCAATGGCTACACCTTC
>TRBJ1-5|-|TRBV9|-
CASSVEDNQPQHF
TGTGCCAGCAGCGTAGAAGATAATCAGCCCCAGCATTTT
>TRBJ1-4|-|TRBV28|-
CASSSPGGQDNEKLFF
TGTGCCAGCAGTTCCCCCGGGGGACAAGATAATGAAAAACTGTTTTTT
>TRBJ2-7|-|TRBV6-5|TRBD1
CASSLWDRDREQYF
TGTGCCAGCAGTTTGTGGGACAGGGATCGCGAGCAGTACTTC
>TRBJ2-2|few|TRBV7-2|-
CASSLQTGDGELFF
TGTGCCAGCAGCTTGCAGACCGGAGACGGGGAGCTGTTTTTT
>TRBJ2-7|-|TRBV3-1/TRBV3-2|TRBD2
CASSHPGTSSYEQYF
TGTGCCAGCAGCCATCCTGGGACTAGCAGCTACGAGCAGTACTTC
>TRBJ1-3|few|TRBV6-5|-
CASSYQSSGNTIYF
TGTGCCAGCAGTTACCAGAGCTCTGGAAACACCATATATTTT
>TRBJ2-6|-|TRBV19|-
CASSGSGGPPGANVLTF
TGTGCCAGTAGTGGCTCCGGAGGCCCACCTGGGGCCAACGTCCTGACTTTC
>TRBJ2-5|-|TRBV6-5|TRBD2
CASSYAGGTQYF
TGTGCCAGCAGTTATGCGGGGGGGACCCAGTACTTC
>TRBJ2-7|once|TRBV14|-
CASSQVFADPRYEQYF
TGTGCCAGCAGCCAAGTTTTCGCGGACCCCAGGTACGAGCAGTACTTC
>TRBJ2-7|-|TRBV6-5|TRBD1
CASSTQGLSSYEQYF
TGTGCCAGCTCAACACAGGGGTTAAGCTCCTACGAGCAGTACTTC
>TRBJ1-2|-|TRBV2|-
CASSGRGANYGYTF
TGTGCCAGCAGTGGTAGGGGAGCGAACTATGGCTACACCTTC
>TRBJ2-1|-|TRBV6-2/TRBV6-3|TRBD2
CASSPLAGGPYNEQFF
TGTGCCAGCAGCCCTCTAGCGGGAGGCCCCTACAATGAGCAGTTCTTC